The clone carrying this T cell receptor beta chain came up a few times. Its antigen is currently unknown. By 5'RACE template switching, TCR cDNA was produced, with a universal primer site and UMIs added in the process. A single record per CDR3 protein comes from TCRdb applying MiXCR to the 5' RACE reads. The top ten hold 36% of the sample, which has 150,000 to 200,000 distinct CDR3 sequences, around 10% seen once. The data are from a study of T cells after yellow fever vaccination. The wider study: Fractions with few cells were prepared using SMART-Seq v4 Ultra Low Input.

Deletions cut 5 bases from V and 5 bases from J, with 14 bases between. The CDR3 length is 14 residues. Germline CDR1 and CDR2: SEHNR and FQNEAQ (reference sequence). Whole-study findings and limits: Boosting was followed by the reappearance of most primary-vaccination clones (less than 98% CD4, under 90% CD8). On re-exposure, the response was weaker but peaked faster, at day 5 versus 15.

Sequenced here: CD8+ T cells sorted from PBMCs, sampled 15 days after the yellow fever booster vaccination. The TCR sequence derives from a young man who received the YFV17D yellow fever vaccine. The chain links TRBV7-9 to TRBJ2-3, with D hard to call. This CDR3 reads CASSVKPPGDTQYF. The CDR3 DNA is TGTGCCAGCAGCGTAAAGCCCCCGGGAGATACGCAGTATTTT.